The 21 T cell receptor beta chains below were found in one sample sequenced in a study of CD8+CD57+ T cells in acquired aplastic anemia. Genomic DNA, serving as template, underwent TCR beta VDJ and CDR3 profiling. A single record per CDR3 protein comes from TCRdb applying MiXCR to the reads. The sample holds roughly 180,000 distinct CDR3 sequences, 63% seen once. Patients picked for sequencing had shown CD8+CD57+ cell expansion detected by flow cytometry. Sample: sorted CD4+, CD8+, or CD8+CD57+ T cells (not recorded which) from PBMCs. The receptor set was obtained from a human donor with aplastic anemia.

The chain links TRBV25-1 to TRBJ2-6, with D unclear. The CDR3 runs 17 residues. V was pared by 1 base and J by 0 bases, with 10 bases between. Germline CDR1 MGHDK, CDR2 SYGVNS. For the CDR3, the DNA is TGTGCCAGCAGTGAATTAGAGATTAGCTCTGGGGCCAACGTCCTGACTTTC. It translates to CASSELEISSGANVLTF.

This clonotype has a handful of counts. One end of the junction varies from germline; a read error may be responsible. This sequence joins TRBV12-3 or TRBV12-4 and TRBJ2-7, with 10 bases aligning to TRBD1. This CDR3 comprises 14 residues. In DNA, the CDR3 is TGTGCCAGCAGCTTAGGGACAGGGGCCTACGAGCAGTACTTC. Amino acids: CASSLGTGAYEQYF.

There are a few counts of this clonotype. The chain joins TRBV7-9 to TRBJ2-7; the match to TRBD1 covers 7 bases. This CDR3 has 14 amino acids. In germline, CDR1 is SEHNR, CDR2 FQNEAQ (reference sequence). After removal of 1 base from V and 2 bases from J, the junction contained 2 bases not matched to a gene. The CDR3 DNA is TGTGCCAGCAGCTTAGTACAGGGGACCTACGAGCAGTACTTC. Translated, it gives CASSLVQGTYEQYF.

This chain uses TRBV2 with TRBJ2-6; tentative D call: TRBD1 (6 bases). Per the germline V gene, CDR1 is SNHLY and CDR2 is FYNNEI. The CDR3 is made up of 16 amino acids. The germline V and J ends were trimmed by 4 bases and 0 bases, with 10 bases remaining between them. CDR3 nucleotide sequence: TGTGCCAGCAGTGTACAGGGTGCCTCTGGGGCCAACGTCCTGACTTTC. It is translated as CASSVQGASGANVLTF.

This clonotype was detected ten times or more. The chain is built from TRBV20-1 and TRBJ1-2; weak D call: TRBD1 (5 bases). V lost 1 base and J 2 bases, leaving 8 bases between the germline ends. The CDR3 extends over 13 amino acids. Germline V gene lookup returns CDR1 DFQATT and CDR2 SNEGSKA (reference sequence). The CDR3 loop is CSARGRENYGYTF. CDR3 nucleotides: TGCAGTGCTAGAGGCAGGGAAAACTATGGCTACACCTTC.

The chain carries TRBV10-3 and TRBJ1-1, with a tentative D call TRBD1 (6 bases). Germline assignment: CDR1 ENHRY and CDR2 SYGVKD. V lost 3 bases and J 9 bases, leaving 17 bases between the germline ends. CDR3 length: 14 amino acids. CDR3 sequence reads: CAISEPTGTPKAFF. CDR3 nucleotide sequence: TGTGCCATCAGTGAACCTACAGGGACGCCTAAAGCTTTCTTT.

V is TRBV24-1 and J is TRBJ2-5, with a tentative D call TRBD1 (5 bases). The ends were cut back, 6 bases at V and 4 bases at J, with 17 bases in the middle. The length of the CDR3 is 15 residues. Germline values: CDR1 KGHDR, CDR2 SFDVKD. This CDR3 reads CATSPPGKGGETQYF. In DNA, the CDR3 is TGTGCCACCAGTCCTCCAGGGAAGGGTGGAGAGACCCAGTACTTC.

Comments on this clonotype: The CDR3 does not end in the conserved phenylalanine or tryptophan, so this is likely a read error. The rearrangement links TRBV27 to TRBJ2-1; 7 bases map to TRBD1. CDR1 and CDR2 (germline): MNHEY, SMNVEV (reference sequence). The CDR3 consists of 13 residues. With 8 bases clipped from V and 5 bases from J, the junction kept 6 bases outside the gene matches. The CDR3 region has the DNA TGTGCCAGCCTGGGGACAGATCACAATGAGCAGTTCTCC. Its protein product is CASLGTDHNEQFS.

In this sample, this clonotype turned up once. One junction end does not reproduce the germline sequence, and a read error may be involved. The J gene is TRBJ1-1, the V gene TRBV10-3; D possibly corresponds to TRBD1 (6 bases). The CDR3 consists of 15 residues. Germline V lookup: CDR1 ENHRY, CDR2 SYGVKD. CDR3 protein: CASSPRRGSDTEAFF. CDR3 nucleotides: TGTGCCAGCAGTCCCCGCAGGGGAAGTGACACTGAAGCTTTCTTT.

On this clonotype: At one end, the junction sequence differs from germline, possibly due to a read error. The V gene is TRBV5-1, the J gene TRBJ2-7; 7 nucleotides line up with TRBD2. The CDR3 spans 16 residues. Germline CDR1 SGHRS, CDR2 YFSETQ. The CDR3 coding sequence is TGCGTCAGCAGCCCCATCCGCGGGGAGGGGAGCGACGAGCAGTACTTC. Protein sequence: CVSSPIRGEGSDEQYF.

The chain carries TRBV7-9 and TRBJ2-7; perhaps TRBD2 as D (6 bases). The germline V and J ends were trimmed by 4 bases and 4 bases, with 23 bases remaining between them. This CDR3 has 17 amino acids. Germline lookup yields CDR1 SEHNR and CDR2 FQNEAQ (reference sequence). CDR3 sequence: CASSSMEGYGGVYEQYF. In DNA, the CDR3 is TGTGCCAGCAGCTCGATGGAGGGTTACGGAGGTGTGTACGAGCAGTACTTC.

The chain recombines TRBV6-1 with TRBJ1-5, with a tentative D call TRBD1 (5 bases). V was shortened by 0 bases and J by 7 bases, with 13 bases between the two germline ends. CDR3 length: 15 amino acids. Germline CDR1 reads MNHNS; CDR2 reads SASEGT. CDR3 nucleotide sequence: TGTGCCAGCAGTGAAGCGAGGGCAGGGAGGCAGCCCCAGCATTTT. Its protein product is CASSEARAGRQPQHF.

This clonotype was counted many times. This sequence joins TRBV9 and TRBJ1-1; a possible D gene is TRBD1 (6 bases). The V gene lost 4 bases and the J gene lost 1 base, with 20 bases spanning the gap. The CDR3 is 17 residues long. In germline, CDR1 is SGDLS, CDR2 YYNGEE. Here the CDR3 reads CASSKGDTSWRNTEAFF. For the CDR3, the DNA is TGTGCCAGCAGCAAAGGGGACACCTCCTGGCGGAACACTGAAGCTTTCTTT.

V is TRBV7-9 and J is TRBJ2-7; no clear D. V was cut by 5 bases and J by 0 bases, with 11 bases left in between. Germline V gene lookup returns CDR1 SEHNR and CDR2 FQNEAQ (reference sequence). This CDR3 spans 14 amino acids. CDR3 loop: CASSVTPYSYEQYF. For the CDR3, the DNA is TGTGCCAGCAGCGTTACCCCGTACTCCTACGAGCAGTACTTC.

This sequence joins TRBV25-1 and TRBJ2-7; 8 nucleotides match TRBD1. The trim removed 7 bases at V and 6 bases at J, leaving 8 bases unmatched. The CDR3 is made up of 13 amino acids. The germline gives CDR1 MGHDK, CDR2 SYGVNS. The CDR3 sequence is CASNDRGNSEQYF. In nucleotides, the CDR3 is TGTGCCAGCAACGACAGGGGTAATTCCGAGCAGTACTTC.

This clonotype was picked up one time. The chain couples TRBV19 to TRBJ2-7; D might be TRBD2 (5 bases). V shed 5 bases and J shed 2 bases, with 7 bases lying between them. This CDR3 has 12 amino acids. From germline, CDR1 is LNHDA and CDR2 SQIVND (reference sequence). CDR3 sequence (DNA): TGTGCCAGTAGTGCCGGGACCTACGAGCAGTACTTC. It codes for CASSAGTYEQYF.

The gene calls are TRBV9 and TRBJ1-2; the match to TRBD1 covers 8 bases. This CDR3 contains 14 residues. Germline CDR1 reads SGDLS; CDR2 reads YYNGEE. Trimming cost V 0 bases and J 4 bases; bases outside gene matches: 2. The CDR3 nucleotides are TGTGCCAGCAGCGTAGTGACAGGGGCCTATGGCTACACCTTC. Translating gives CASSVVTGAYGYTF.

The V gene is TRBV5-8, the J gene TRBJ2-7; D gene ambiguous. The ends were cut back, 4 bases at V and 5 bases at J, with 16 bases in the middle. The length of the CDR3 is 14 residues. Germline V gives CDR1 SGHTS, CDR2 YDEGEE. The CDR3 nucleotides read TGTGCCAGCAGCCCCTTGACTGGTCGAAACGAGCAGTACTTC. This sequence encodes CASSPLTGRNEQYF. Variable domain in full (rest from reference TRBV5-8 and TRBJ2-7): EAGVTQSPTHLIKTRGQQATLRCSPISGHTSVYWYQQALGLGLQFLLWYDEGEERNRGNFPPRFSGRQFPNYSSELNVNALELEDSALYLCASSPLTGRNEQYFGPGTRLTVT.

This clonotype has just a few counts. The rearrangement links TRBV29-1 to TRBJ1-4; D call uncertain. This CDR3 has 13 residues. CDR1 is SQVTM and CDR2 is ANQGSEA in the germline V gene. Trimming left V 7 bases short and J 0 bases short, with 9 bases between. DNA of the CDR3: TGCAGCGGGATTGATTCAACTAATGAAAAACTGTTTTTT. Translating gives CSGIDSTNEKLFF.

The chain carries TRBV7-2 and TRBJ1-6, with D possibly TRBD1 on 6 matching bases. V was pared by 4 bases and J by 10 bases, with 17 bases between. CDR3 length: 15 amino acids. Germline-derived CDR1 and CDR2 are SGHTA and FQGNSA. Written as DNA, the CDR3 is TGTGCCAGCAGCTCTCAGACAGGTCTGGACTCACCCCTCCACTTT. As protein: CASSSQTGLDSPLHF.

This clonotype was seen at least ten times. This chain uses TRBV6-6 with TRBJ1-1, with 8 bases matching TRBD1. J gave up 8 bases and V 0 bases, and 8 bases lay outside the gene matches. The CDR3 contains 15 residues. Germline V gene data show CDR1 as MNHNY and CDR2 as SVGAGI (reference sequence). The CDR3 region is CASSYSGTGTLEAFF. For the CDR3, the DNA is TGTGCCAGCAGTTACTCCGGGACAGGAACTTTGGAAGCTTTCTTT.